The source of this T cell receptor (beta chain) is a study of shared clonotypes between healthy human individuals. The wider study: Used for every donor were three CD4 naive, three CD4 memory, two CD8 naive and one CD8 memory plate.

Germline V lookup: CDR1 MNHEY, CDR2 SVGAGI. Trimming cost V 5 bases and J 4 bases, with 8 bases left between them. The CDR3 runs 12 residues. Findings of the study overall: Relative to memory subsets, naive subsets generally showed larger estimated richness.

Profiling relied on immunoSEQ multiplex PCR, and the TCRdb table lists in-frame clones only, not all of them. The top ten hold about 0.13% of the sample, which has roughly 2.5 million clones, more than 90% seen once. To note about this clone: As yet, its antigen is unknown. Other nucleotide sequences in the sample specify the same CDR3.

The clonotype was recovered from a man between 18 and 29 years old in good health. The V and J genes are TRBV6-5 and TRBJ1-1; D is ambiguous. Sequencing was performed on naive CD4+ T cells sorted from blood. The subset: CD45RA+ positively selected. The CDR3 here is CASSRLGTEAFF. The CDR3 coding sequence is TGTGCCAGCAGTCGTCTCGGCACTGAAGCTTTCTTT.